This T cell receptor beta chain came from a study of cytomegalovirus exposure and HLA in healthy donors (dated by TCRdb to about 2017). Turning to the overall study: According to an earlier analysis of several hundred of the donors, about 179 million T cells yielded 117 million unique TCR beta sequences and about 300 Gb of sequence data. Approximately 310 gigabases of sequencing data and 70 million to 95 million unique TCR sequences made up an early release that covered roughly 670 HLA-typed donors. Among the roughly 400 genotyped donors, around 81% belonged to the genetic ancestry cluster associated with self-reported Caucasian donors. The study aimed to test whether cataloging public T cell receptors could reveal signatures of past pathogen exposure. The study profiled the T cell repertoires of more than 500 subjects by immunosequencing and related them to cytomegalovirus serostatus. Besides the first cohort of roughly 700 subjects, a separate validation cohort made up of 90 to 150 different subjects was used. The study combined high-throughput TCR immunosequencing, statistical association of individual TCRs with disease status, and machine learning to predict cytomegalovirus infection status. A later analysis re-analyzed previously published TCR beta repertoires from roughly 600 donors and added high-resolution HLA genotyping to study TCR occurrence patterns. The later analysis used no new phenotypic data to find candidate immune exposures, relying instead on TCR beta sequences and their occurrence across donors. An earlier analysis of fewer than 700 of the donors applied high-throughput TCR beta sequencing to assess whether each TCR beta V gene segment acted as functional or pseudogenic. Donor age, sex, ethnicity and CMV serostatus were compiled alongside the repertoire data. A later genetic analysis took genome-wide SNP genotypes for about 55% of the roughly 670 donors and used that subset as a discovery cohort. All discovery cohort repertoires had been generated on a single sequencing platform. HLA typing covered class I and class II loci at four-digit resolution. The number of typed donors differed by locus: about 629-630 for A, B, C, DRB1 and DQB1; 500 to 550 for DQA1; around 610 for DPA1; and roughly 450 for DPB1. Roughly 5 DR-DQ haplotypes were handled as single units for association and clustering, since linkage in the cohort was strong. Among some 410 genotyped donors of the cohort, an average of around 240,000 unique TCR beta nucleotide sequences were sequenced per donor, around 20% of them non-productive.

Trimmed from V: 1 base; trimmed from J: 7 bases; junction bases lacking a gene match: 11. Spanning cysteine to phenylalanine, the CDR3 consists of 17 amino acids. CDR3 DNA only is kept here, 51 bases in frame from base 1. CDR1 and CDR2, looked up from the germline V gene (reference sequence), are GTSNPN and SVGIG. Beyond this particular receptor, the publication reports: In vitro tests confirmed that a few of the cytomegalovirus-associated TCR beta chains recognize cytomegalovirus antigens. In the study, about 150 TCR beta chains were listed as associated with cytomegalovirus. For the cohort, immune exposure information was limited to CMV serostatus. Correlated functional status among segregating V segments might be attributable to linkage disequilibrium, but an unknown experimental factor could not be ruled out. According to a later analysis, parvovirus B19, influenza, CMV and Epstein-Barr virus appeared linked to several top co-occurrence clusters. A further reported finding was that TCR beta sequences accurately predicted the HLA-A and HLA-B alleles for most subjects in the first cohort. Cytomegalovirus status was reported to be diagnosed by the classifier with high specificity and sensitivity in both the original and validation cohorts. The cohort was sequenced for TCR beta chains only, and without alpha or paired-chain data the features that could be detected were limited. Because counts were too low, 15 to 20 rarely observed V segments, including chromosome 9 orphons, were left out of the earlier analysis of roughly 600 of the donors. A later analysis associated 16,951 TCR beta sequences with specific HLA alleles at a false discovery rate of 0.05. The presence/absence analyses assumed that sequencing depth was roughly uniform across donors, and that assumption may not be true. The authors suggested that the approach could potentially be generalized to other disease states and immunological phenotypes. Because HLA typing was unavailable for some donors at each locus, only the typed subset was used in association tests. A later genetic analysis reported fewer N-insertions in productive TCRs among donors in an Asian-associated ancestry cluster than the roughly 620-donor mean. A later analysis found that most CMV-associated TCR beta chains appeared HLA-restricted, with HLA associations seemingly driven largely by CMV exposure. A later analysis found that TCR association rates varied across HLA loci, with DRB1 alleles showing the most associated TCRs and HLA-C alleles the fewest. In a later genetic analysis, a missense DCLRE1C variant was associated with V-gene and J-gene trimming of TCR beta chains, and the association was replicated in an independent cohort. Compared with equally common non-associated chains, HLA-associated TCR beta chains in a later analysis were more clonally expanded and had lower generation probabilities. Strong co-occurrence of HLA alleles, especially DR and DQ, made assigning TCR associations to individual alleles difficult. A cluster of highly shared sequence variants was judged likely to be a technical artifact of the sequencing pipeline. Some IMGT-functional V segments, including TRBV6-2 and TRBV6-3, could not be told apart with the 87-base-pair reads, so those segments were excluded. Broadly in line with IMGT annotations, most TCR beta V segments showed up in productive rearrangements about 87% or about 30% of the time in an earlier analysis of some 590 of the donors. Across donors, most TCR sequences were observed very rarely, whereas some public TCRs were present in many individuals.

Library construction relied on the immunoSEQ multiplex PCR assay. For the multiplex PCR, a mixture combining 60 forward primers for TCR Vbeta segments and 13 reverse primers for TCR Jbeta segments was used. A multiplex PCR assay on genomic DNA amplified the CDR3 region of rearranged TCR beta genes. The amplified TCR beta libraries were sequenced on the Illumina HiSeq System as 87-base-pair reads. Under the source paper's analysis protocol: Across the 640 or so repertoires, a later analysis counted approximately 75 million unique TCR beta chains, 9 million to 14 million of which were shared by at least two donors. Raw reads were error-corrected and collapsed into unique sequences by a nearest-neighbor algorithm in which closely related sequences were merged to remove PCR and sequencing errors. V, D and J gene segments were assigned by aligning CDR3 sequences to IMGT reference sequences. Each retained sequence needed at least a six-nucleotide match to both a V gene segment and a J gene segment. Rearrangements were called productive when the CDR3 lacked stop codons and stayed in frame with V and J; all others were non-productive. Following IMGT convention, CDR3 was defined as the stretch from the second conserved V-encoded cysteine up to the conserved J-encoded phenylalanine. Sequences without an unambiguous match to a single V gene segment were excluded from the earlier analysis of 500 to 700 of the donors. An earlier analysis of fewer than 750 of the donors called V segments functional above 56.7% productive rearrangements and segregating when the between-donor standard deviation exceeded 5%. To diagnose cytomegalovirus status from the catalog of TCR beta chain sequences, a statistical classification framework was built. A later analysis assigned V and J genes by comparing TCR nucleotide sequences with IMGT/GENE-DB human TR gene sequences. A later analysis assigned CDR3 sequences and most-parsimonious VDJ recombination scenarios with the TCRdist pipeline. A later analysis defined each TCR beta chain by its CDR3 amino acid sequence plus V-gene family, and excluded reads lacking a unique V-gene family. As a way to deal with suspected cross-contamination and a sequencing artifact, a later analysis dropped 450 to 600 nucleotide sequences that were highly shared and had low generation probability. A later analysis calculated a clonal expansion index for each public chain from normalized within-repertoire ranks of inferred template counts. Generation probabilities in a later analysis came from a VDJ recombination model fitted to out-of-frame rearrangements, and those results were checked against IGoR. In a later analysis, TCR-TCR, TCR-HLA and TCR-CMV co-occurrence was scored with hypergeometric tests, and a repertoire-size bias correction was applied to TCR pairs. In a later analysis, false discovery rates were estimated by permuting HLA or CMV assignments 20 times. A later analysis grouped co-occurring TCRs with DBSCAN, adding TCRdist sequence similarity when clustering within HLA-allele-positive subsets. Repertoires with fewer than 30,000 or more than 120,000 public chains, plus five repertoires with anomalous nucleotide sharing, were excluded from co-occurrence clustering. TCRdb took this table from immuneACCESS and kept in-frame rearrangements with V and J called. Such tables lack part of the clones; where checked against another copy, unresolved V genes explain under half of the gap, and the rest is unexplained. V and J calls and clone size are copied from that table; D and trimming were computed from the DNA. This sample's table carries approximately 120,000 clones. The ten most abundant clones make up about 2.7% of the sample.

Details on this clone: It has no known antigen specificity.

The cohort was made up of hundreds of healthy bone marrow donors. At the time of sampling, every cohort member was nominally healthy, though immune exposures that went unrecorded were likely present. The donor was CMV seronegative and was included in the group of a few hundred seronegative cohort members. Every donor gave a peripheral blood sample, and the peripheral blood mononuclear cells from that sample were used for TCR beta sequencing. Genomic DNA extraction from the blood cell samples was performed with the Qiagen DNeasy Blood Extraction Kit. Source material: PBMCs. The clonotype originates from a man aged 25-45 years in good health and CMV-seronegative. The receptor chain draws on TRBV30 and TRBJ1-5; TRBD1 aligns with 12 central bases. Here the CDR3 is given as CAWSGGSGQGARQPQHF. The DNA sequence is given as TGTGCCTGGAGTGGGGGGTCGGGACAGGGGGCGAGGCAGCCCCAGCATTTT.